What follows are 17 T cell receptor beta chains derived from one specimen sequenced in a study of CD8 T cells in Susac syndrome. About 0.45 to 1 ug RNA was reverse transcribed with random hexamers. TCRdb passed the immunoSEQ multiplex PCR reads through MiXCR, listing each CDR3 protein once. The table has 150,000 to 200,000 distinct CDR3 sequences, about 95% seen once. Sequencing was carried out using CD4+ T cells from PBMCs. The receptors here all came from a human donor in good health.

The CDR3 region is CASSFQVQRDQPQHF. CDR3 nucleotides: TGTGCCAGCAGCTTCCAAGTACAGCGTGATCAGCCCCAGCATTTT. The rearrangement uses TRBV9 and TRBJ1-5; D is unresolved. Germline V gene sequence: CDR1 SGDLS, CDR2 YYNGEE. Trimming left V 4 bases short and J 5 bases short, with 16 bases between. The CDR3 totals 15 residues.

This chain links TRBV12-3 or TRBV12-4 with TRBJ2-3; tentative D call: TRBD2 (6 bases). This CDR3 has 15 amino acids. Trimming stripped 5 bases from V and 2 bases from J, with 14 bases between. The CDR3 DNA is TGTGCCAGCAGTCCGGGACGGGGGATCACAGATACGCAGTATTTT. Translated: CASSPGRGITDTQYF.

The V call is TRBV2, the J call TRBJ2-3; 7 bases line up with TRBD1. The CDR3 covers 17 residues. The germline CDR1 and CDR2 sequences are SNHLY and FYNNEI. With V trimmed by 1 base and J by 2 bases, 9 bases remained unmatched. As DNA, the CDR3 is TGTGCCAGCAGTGAAGTTGTAGGGGGCCCCTCCACAGATACGCAGTATTTT. Encoded protein: CASSEVVGGPSTDTQYF.

The chain has TRBV6-2 or TRBV6-3 and TRBJ1-1; possible D gene TRBD1, 5 bases. The CDR3 runs to 10 residues. Germline assignment: CDR1 MNHEY and CDR2 SVGEGT. V lost 8 bases and J lost 11, with 12 bases in between. The CDR3 is CASPRGEAFF. CDR3 in DNA: TGTGCCAGCCCAAGAGGGGAGGCTTTCTTT.

The chain uses TRBV2 and TRBJ2-1; 8 nucleotides match TRBD1. Germline V gene sequence: CDR1 SNHLY, CDR2 FYNNEI. With 5 bases clipped from V and 9 bases from J, the junction kept 6 bases outside the gene matches. The CDR3 covers 13 residues. This CDR3 is CASSSPGGVEQFF. CDR3 in DNA: TGTGCCAGCAGTTCCCCAGGGGGCGTTGAGCAGTTCTTC.

The gene calls are TRBV15 and TRBJ2-1; D is possibly TRBD2 (5 bases). The length of the CDR3 is 15 residues. Trimming took off 0 bases at V and 5 bases at J, with 11 bases between the two ends. Germline V gives CDR1 LNHNV, CDR2 YYDKDF (reference sequence). CDR3 DNA: TGTGCCACCAGCAGAGATAGAGGGTCCAACAATGAGCAGTTCTTC. This gives the protein CATSRDRGSNNEQFF.

V gene TRBV29-1 combines with J gene TRBJ1-2, with 7 bases fitting TRBD1. This CDR3 is built from 12 residues. The J segment lost 7 bases and the V segment lost 7 bases, leaving 9 bases of the junction unmatched. Germline-derived CDR1 and CDR2 are SQVTM and ANQGSEA. The CDR3 is CSAGDSSSGYTF. As DNA, the CDR3 is TGCAGCGCCGGGGACAGCTCGTCTGGCTACACCTTC.

This chain joins TRBV20-1 and TRBJ2-1; TRBD2 agrees at 8 bases. The germline gives CDR1 DFQATT, CDR2 SNEGSKA (reference sequence). J gave up 1 base and V 6 bases, and 5 bases lay outside the gene matches. The CDR3 totals 14 residues. The CDR3: CSAPERGSYNEQFF. In DNA form, the CDR3 reads TGCAGTGCCCCCGAGCGGGGGTCCTACAATGAGCAGTTCTTC.

This chain joins TRBV11-2 and TRBJ1-1, with no clear D. The ends were cut back, 2 bases at V and 4 bases at J, with 11 bases in the middle. Germline CDR1 SGHAT, CDR2 FQNNGV. CDR3 size: 14 residues. The CDR3 region has the DNA TGTGCCAGCAGCTTAACGGGCGAGACCACTGAAGCTTTCTTT. Translating it yields CASSLTGETTEAFF. Filled out from reference TRBV11-2 and TRBJ1-1, the complete variable domain reads EAGVAQSPRYKIIEKRQSVAFWCNPISGHATLYWYQQILGQGPKLLIQFQNNGVVDDSQLPKDRFSAERLKGVDSTLKIQPAKLEDSAVYLCASSLTGETTEAFFGQGTRLTVV.

This chain links TRBV3-1 with TRBJ2-1; 11 bases agree with TRBD2. V was pared by 1 base and J by 4 bases, with 6 bases of the junction left unmatched. Per germline, CDR1 LGHDT and CDR2 YNNKEL (reference sequence). The length of the CDR3 is 17 residues. The CDR3 sequence is CASSQGTGLAAYNEQFF. The CDR3 DNA is TGTGCCAGCAGCCAAGGGACGGGACTAGCGGCGTACAATGAGCAGTTCTTC.

The chain combines TRBV5-1 with TRBJ2-3; 8 bases agree with TRBD2. V shed 7 bases, J shed 2 bases, and the junction held 9 bases outside the gene matches. Germline CDR1 SGHRS, CDR2 YFSETQ. The CDR3 is made up of 15 amino acids. The CDR3 nucleotides are TGCGCCAGCTGTCTCCAGCGGGGGACCACAGATACGCAGTATTTT. Residues: CASCLQRGTTDTQYF.

The J gene is TRBJ2-7, the V gene TRBV20-1; 13 bases agree with TRBD2. Trimming cost V 5 bases and J 6 bases; bases outside gene matches: 7. Germline assignment: CDR1 DFQATT and CDR2 SNEGSKA (reference sequence). CDR3 size: 14 residues. CDR3 DNA: TGCAGTGCTTCGACTAGCGGGGGGCTAGGCGAGCAGTACTTC. Translation gives CSASTSGGLGEQYF.

A word on this clonotype: Compared with germline, one end of the junction differs, possibly owing to a read error. The chain recombines TRBV2 with TRBJ2-6, with unresolved D. From germline, CDR1 is SNHLY and CDR2 FYNNEI. The CDR3 has 14 residues. The CDR3 here is CASSEEAGANVLTF. The CDR3 DNA is TGTGCCAGCAGCGAAGAGGCTGGGGCCAACGTCCTGACTTTC.

This chain links TRBV30 with TRBJ2-1; possibly TRBD1 for D (5 bases). The CDR3 runs to 13 residues. Trimming left V 2 bases short and J 7 bases short, with 12 bases between. Per the germline V gene, CDR1 is GTSNPN and CDR2 is SVGIG (reference sequence). CDR3 residues: CAWSMAGQNEQFF. The CDR3 nucleotides read TGTGCCTGGAGTATGGCAGGGCAGAATGAGCAGTTCTTC.

The chain recombines TRBV20-1 with TRBJ2-1; 9 positions agree with TRBD1. Trimming at V came to 6 bases and at J to 1 base, leaving 4 bases not matched to a gene. The CDR3 totals 14 residues. The V gene's germline CDR1 is DFQATT and CDR2 SNEGSKA (reference sequence). CDR3 sequence: CSAVDRGSYNEQFF. The CDR3 bases are TGCAGTGCCGTCGACAGGGGGTCCTACAATGAGCAGTTCTTC.

The rearrangement uses TRBV20-1 and TRBJ2-1; the D is unclear. The CDR3 is 13 residues long. Germline loops: CDR1 DFQATT, CDR2 SNEGSKA (reference sequence). The V and J ends lost 8 bases and 0 bases respectively, with 11 bases between them. The DNA of the CDR3 is TGCAGTTCTACCGAAAGCTCCTACAATGAGCAGTTCTTC. Amino acids: CSSTESSYNEQFF.

The V gene is TRBV3-1, the J gene TRBJ2-7; no clear D. Germline lookup yields CDR1 LGHDT and CDR2 YNNKEL (reference sequence). CDR3 size: 11 residues. V was cut by 1 base and J by 7 bases, with 5 bases left in between. Written as DNA, the CDR3 is TGTGCCAGCAGCCAAGTTCAGGAGCAGTACTTC. This encodes CASSQVQEQYF.